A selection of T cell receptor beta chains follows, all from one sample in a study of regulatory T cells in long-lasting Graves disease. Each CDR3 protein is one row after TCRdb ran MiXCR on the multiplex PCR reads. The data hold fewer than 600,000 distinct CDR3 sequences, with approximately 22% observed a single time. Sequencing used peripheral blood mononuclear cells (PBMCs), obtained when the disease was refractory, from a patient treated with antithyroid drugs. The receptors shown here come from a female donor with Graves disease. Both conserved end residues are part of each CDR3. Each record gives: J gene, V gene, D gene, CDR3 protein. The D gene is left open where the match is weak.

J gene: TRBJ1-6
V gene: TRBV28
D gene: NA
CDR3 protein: CASTPGQSYNSPLHF

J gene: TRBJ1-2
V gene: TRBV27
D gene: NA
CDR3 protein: CASSLSLGADYGYTF

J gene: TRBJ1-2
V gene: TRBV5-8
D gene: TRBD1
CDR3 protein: CASSWGTGGLNRYGYTF

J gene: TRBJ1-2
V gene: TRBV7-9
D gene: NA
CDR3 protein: CASRPAIDRYNYGYTF

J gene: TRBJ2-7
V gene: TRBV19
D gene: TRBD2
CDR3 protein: CASSMVGGAFSYEQYF

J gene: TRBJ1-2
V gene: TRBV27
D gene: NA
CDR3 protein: CASISVWGDNYGYTF

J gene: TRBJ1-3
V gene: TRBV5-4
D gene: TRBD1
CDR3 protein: CASSSRRQGPSGNTIYF

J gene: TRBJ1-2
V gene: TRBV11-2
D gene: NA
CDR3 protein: CASSSRTPYGYTF

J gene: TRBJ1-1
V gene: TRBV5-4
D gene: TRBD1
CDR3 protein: CASLTGAEAFF

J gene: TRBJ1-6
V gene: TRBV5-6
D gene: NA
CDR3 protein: CASSLAWQSNSPLHF

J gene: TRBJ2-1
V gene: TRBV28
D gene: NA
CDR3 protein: CASWGSGGSATYNEQFF